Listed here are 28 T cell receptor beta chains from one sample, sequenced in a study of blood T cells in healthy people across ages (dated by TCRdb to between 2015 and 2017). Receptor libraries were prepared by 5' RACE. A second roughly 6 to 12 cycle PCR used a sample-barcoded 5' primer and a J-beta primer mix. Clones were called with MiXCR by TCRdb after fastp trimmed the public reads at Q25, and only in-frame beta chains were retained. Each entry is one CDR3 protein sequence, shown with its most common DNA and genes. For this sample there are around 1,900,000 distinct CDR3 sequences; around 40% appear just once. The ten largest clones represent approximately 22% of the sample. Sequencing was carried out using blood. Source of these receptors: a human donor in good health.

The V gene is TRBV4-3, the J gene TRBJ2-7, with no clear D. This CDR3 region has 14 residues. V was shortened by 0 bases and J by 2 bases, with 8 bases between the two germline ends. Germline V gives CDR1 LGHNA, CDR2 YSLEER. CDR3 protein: CASSQEWGPYEQYF. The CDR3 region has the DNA TGCGCCAGCAGCCAAGAATGGGGTCCCTACGAGCAGTACTTC.

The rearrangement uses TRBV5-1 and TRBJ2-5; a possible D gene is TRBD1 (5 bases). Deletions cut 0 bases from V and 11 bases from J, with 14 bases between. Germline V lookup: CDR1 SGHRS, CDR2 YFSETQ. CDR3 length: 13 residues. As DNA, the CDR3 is TGCGCCAGCAGCTTGGAAAGGGGCGTAAAGCAGTACTTC. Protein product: CASSLERGVKQYF. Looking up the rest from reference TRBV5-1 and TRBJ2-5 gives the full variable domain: KAGVTQTPRYLIKTRGQQVTLSCSPISGHRSVSWYQQTPGQGLQFLFEYFSETQRNKGNFPGRFSGRQFSNSRSEMNVSTLELGDSALYLCASSLERGVKQYFGPGTRLLVL.

The CDR3 DNA sequence: TGTGCCAGCAGATACAGTGACTCGCACTTCAAGCAGTACTTC. As protein: CASRYSDSHFKQYF. The rearrangement uses TRBV6-5 and TRBJ2-4; D gene uncertain. V lost 6 bases and J 13 bases, leaving 22 bases between the germline ends. CDR1 is MNHEY, CDR2 SVGAGI, per germline. The CDR3 has 14 amino acids.

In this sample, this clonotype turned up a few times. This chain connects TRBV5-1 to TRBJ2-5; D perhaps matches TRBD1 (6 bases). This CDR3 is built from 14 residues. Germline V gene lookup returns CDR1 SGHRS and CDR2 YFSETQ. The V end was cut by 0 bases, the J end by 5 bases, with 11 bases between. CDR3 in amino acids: CASSLERGFETQYF. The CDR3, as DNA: TGCGCCAGCAGCTTGGAAAGGGGGTTCGAGACCCAGTACTTC. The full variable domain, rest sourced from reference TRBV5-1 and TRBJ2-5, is KAGVTQTPRYLIKTRGQQVTLSCSPISGHRSVSWYQQTPGQGLQFLFEYFSETQRNKGNFPGRFSGRQFSNSRSEMNVSTLELGDSALYLCASSLERGFETQYFGPGTRLLVL.

The CDR3 loop is CASRERPSTDTQYF. As DNA, the CDR3 is TGTGCCAGCAGAGAGCGGCCTAGCACAGATACGCAGTATTTT. The chain carries TRBV2 and TRBJ2-3; a possible D gene is TRBD2 (5 bases). The CDR3 covers 14 residues. Germline V CDR1 and CDR2: SNHLY, FYNNEI. V lost 6 bases, J lost 0 bases, and 10 bases lay in between.

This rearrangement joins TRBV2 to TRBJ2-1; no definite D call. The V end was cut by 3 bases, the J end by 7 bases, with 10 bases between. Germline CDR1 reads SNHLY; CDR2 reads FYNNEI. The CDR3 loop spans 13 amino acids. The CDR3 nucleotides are TGTGCCAGCAGTGACAGTCGGATGAATGAGCAGTTCTTC. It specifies CASSDSRMNEQFF.

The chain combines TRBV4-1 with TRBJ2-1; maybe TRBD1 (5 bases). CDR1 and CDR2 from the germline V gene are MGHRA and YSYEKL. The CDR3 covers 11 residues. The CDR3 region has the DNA TGCGCGACGCAGGGCCACAATGAGCAGTTCTTC. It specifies CATQGHNEQFF.

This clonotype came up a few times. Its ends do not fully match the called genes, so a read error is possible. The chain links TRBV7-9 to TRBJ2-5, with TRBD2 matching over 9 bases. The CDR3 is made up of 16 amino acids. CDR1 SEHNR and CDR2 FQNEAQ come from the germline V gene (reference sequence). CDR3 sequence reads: CAGSSRLAAHQETQYF. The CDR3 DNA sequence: TGTGCCGGCAGCTCCCGACTAGCGGCCCACCAAGAGACCCAGTACTTC. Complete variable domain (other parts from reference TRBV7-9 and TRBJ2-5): DTGVSQNPRHKITKRGQNVTFRCDPISEHNRLYWYRQTLGQGPEFLTYFQNEAQLEKSRLLSDRFSAERPKGSFSTLEIQRTEQGDSAMYLCAGSSRLAAHQETQYFGPGTRLLVL.

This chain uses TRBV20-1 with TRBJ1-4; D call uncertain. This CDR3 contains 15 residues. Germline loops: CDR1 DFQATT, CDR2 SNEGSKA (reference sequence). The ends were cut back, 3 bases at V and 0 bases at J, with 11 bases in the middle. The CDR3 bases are TGCAGTGCTAGGGACCCCAGAGCAACTAATGAAAAACTGTTTTTT. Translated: CSARDPRATNEKLFF.

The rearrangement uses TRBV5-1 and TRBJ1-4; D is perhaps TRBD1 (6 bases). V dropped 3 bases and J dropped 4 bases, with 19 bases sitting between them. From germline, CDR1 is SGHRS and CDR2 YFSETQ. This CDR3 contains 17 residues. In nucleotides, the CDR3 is TGCGCCAGCAGCTCTCTTGGGAACAGGGTTAATAATGAAAAACTGTTTTTT. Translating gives CASSSLGNRVNNEKLFF.

CDR3 nucleotides: TGCAGTGCTAGAGATTTGTACTCTGGAAACACCATATATTTT. It is translated as CSARDLYSGNTIYF. The rearrangement joins TRBV20-1 to TRBJ1-3; unclear D gene. The length of the CDR3 is 14 residues. CDR1 is DFQATT and CDR2 is SNEGSKA in the germline V gene (reference sequence). V lost 0 bases, J lost 0 bases, and 6 bases lay in between.

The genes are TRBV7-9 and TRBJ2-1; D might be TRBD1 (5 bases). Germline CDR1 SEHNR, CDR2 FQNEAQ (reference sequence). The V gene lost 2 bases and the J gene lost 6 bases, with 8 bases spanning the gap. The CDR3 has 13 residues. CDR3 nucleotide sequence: TGTGCCAGCAGCTTACCGACAGCCAATGAGCAGTTCTTC. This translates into CASSLPTANEQFF. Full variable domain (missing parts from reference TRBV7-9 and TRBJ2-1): DTGVSQNPRHKITKRGQNVTFRCDPISEHNRLYWYRQTLGQGPEFLTYFQNEAQLEKSRLLSDRFSAERPKGSFSTLEIQRTEQGDSAMYLCASSLPTANEQFFGPGTRLTVL.

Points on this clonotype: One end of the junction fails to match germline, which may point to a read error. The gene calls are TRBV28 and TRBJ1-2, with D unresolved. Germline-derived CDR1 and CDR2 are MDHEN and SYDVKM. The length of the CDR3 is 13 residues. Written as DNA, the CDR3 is TGTGCCAGCAGTTTAACCAATAACTATGGCCACACCTTC. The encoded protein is CASSLTNNYGHTF.

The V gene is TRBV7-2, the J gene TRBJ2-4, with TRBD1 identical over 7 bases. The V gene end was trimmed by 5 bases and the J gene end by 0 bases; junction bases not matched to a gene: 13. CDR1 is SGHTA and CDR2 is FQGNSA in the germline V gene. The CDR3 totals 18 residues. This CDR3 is CASSQGTVQGLAKNIQYF. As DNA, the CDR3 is TGTGCCAGCAGCCAAGGGACAGTCCAGGGGCTAGCCAAAAACATTCAGTACTTC.

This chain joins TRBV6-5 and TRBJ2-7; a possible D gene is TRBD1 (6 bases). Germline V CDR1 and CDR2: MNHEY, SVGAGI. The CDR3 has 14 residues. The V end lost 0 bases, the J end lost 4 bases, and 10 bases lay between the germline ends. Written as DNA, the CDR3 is TGTGCCAGCAGTTACTCCAGGGGTTGGTACGAGCAGTACTTC. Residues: CASSYSRGWYEQYF.

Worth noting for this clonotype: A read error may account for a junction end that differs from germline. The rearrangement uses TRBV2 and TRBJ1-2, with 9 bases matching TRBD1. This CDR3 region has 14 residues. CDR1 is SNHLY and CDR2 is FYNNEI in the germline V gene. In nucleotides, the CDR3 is TGTGCCATCAGCATGAGGGACAGGGACTACGGCTACACCTTC. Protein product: CAISMRDRDYGYTF.

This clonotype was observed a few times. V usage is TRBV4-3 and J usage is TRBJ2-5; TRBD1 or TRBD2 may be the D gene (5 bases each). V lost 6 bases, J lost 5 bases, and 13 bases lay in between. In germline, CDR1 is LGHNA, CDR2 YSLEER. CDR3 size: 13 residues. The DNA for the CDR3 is TGCGCCAGCAGTAAGGGATGGGGGGAGACCCAGTACTTC. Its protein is CASSKGWGETQYF.

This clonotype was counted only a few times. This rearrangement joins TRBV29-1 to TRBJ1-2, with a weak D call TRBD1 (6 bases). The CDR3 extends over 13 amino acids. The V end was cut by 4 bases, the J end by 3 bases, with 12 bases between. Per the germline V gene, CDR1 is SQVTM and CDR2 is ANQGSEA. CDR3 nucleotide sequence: TGCAGCGTTGTCCGGGGGCCGGACTATGGCTACACCTTC. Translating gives CSVVRGPDYGYTF.

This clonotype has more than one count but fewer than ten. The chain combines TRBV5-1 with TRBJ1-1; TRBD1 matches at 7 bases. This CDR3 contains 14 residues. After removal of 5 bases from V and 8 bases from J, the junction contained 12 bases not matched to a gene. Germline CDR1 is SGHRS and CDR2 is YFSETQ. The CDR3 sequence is CASRHAGGRAEAFF. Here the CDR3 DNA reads TGCGCCAGCAGACACGCAGGGGGTAGGGCCGAAGCTTTCTTT.

For the CDR3, the DNA is TGTGCCAGCAGTTGGTGGGCCTATGGCTACACCTTC. Its protein is CASSWWAYGYTF. The rearrangement links TRBV12-3 or TRBV12-4 to TRBJ1-2; D call uncertain. V was trimmed by 4 bases and J by 4 bases, leaving 7 bases between them. The CDR3 is 12 residues long.

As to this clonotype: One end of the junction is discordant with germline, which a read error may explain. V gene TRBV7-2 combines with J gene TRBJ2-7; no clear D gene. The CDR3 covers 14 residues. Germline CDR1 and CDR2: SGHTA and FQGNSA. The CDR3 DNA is TGTGCCGGCAGCTCCTCCCCCGGATCCTACGAGCAGTACTTC. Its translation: CAGSSSPGSYEQYF.

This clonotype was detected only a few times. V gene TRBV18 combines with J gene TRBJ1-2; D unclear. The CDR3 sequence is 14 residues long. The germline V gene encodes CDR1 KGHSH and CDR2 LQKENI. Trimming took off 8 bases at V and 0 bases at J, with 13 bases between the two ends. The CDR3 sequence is CASGRRSSNYGYTF. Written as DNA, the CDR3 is TGTGCCAGCGGCAGGCGGTCGTCTAACTATGGCTACACCTTC.

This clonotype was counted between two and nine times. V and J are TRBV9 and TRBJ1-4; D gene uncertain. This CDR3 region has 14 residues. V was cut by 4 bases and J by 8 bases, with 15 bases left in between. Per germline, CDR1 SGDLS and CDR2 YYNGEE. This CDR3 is CASSRGPLKEKLFF. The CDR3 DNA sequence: TGTGCCAGCAGCCGAGGACCACTAAAAGAAAAACTGTTTTTT.

CDR3 DNA sequence: TGTGCCAGCAGTAAGAACTCCTACGAGCAGTACTTC. Its translation: CASSKNSYEQYF. The chain uses TRBV28 and TRBJ2-7; D is unclear. Trimming removed 5 bases at V and 0 bases at J, with 5 bases between. The CDR3 spans 12 residues. Germline CDR1 MDHEN, CDR2 SYDVKM.

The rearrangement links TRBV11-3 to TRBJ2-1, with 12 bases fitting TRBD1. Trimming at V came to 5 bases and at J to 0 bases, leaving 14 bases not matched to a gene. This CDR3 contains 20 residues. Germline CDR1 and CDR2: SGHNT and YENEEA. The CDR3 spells CASSRGSGQGAKGSYNEQFF. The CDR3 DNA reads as TGTGCCAGCAGCCGGGGATCGGGACAGGGGGCGAAAGGCTCCTACAATGAGCAGTTCTTC.

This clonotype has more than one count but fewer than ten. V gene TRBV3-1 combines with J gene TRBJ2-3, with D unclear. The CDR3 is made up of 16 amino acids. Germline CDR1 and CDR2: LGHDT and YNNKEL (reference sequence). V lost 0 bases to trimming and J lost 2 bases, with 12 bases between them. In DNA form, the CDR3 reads TGTGCCAGCAGCCAAGAGATAGCAGTACACACAGATACGCAGTATTTT. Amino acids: CASSQEIAVHTDTQYF.

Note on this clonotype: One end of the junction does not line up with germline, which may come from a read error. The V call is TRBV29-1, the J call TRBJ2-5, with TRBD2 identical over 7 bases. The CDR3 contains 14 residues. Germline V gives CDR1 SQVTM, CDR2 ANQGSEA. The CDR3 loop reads CGVEVIPGGREQYF. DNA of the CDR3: TGCGGCGTTGAAGTGATCCCGGGGGGTAGGGAGCAGTACTTC.

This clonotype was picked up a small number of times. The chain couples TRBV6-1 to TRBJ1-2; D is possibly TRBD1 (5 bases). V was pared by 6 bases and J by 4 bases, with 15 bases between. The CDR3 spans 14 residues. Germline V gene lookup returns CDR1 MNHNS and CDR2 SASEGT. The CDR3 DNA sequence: TGTGCCAGCAGAATAAAGGGACCGCTCTATGGCTACACCTTC. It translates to CASRIKGPLYGYTF.